This T cell receptor beta chain stems from a study of blood T cell repertoires in COVID-19. Study background: From T cells, B-cell-depleted T cells, or PBMCs came the material, which was cDNA or gDNA.

Germline V CDR1 and CDR2: SEHNR, FQNEAQ (reference sequence). After removal of 7 bases from V and 1 base from J, the junction contained 14 bases not matched to a gene. The CDR3 length is 18 residues. Profiling relied on immunoSEQ multiplex PCR, and the TCRdb table lists in-frame clones only, not all of them. The sample carries about 310,000 clones, approximately 89% recorded once. J is TRBJ2-3 and V is TRBV7-9; 10 nucleotides align to TRBD2. This clonotype originated in a woman aged 45-59 years who had recovered from COVID-19. Source material: peripheral blood. Here the CDR3 reads CASTYGSGGAVGTDTQYF. The DNA of the CDR3 is TGTGCCAGCACCTATGGGAGCGGGGGGGCCGTTGGCACAGATACGCAGTATTTT.